The present entry profiles one T cell receptor beta chain with its context. Researchers drew on about 90 million PBMCs for genomic DNA from unsorted samples. On ten immunoSEQ deep assay plates, unsorted PBMC DNA was sequenced. Repertoires were generated with immunoSEQ multiplex PCR, while TCRdb's copy carries only in-frame clones and drops some. The table records some 490,000 clones, 70% to 80% of them present only once. The J segment lost 2 bases and the V segment lost 6 bases, leaving 8 bases of the junction unmatched. This CDR3 is 16 amino acids long. CDR1 is ENHRY and CDR2 is SYGVKD in the germline V gene. This entry is derived from a study of shared clonotypes between healthy human individuals.

The sample taken for sequencing was PBMCs. V usage is TRBV10-3 and J usage is TRBJ2-3; 10 nucleotides align to TRBD2. This TCR was recovered from a woman aged 40 to 50 in good health. Some clones in this sample may be carry-over from other donors' samples. The CDR3 region is CAIRPPSGRDTDTQYF. The CDR3 nucleotides read TGTGCCATCAGGCCCCCTAGCGGGAGAGACACAGATACGCAGTATTTT.